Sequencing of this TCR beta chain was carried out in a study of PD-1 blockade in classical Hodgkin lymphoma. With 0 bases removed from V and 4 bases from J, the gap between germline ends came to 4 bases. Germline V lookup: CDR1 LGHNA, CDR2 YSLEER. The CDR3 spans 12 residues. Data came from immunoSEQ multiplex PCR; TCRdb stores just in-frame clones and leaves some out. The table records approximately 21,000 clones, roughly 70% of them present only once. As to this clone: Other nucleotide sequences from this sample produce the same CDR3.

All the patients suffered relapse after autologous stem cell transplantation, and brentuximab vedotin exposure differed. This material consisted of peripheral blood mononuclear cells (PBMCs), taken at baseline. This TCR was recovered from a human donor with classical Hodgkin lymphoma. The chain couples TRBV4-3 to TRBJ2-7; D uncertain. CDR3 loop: CASSQDGYEQYF. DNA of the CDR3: TGCGCCAGCAGCCAAGACGGGTACGAGCAGTACTTC.